The 19 T cell receptor beta chains below all came from one sample that was sequenced in a study of early stage breast cancer tumors. TCRdb keeps only in-frame clones here, not all; method: immunoSEQ multiplex PCR. Among about 20,000 clones listed, about 75% were seen once. Sample: blood. The receptors originated from a person between 60 and 70 years old with breast cancer.

The chain couples TRBV5-1 to TRBJ2-5; D unclear. Trimming shortened V by 4 bases and J by 2 bases, and 15 bases separated the two germline ends. Germline CDR1 is SGHRS and CDR2 is YFSETQ. This CDR3 contains 15 residues. DNA for the CDR3: TGCGCCAGCAGCCCCGACCGGGTAGGGCAAGAGACCCAGTACTTC. Protein product: CASSPDRVGQETQYF.

This chain uses TRBV14 with TRBJ2-3; D is unclear. Deletions cut 3 bases from V and 2 bases from J, with 9 bases between. There are 14 residues in the CDR3. Germline V gene data show CDR1 as SGHDN and CDR2 as FVKESK. In DNA form, the CDR3 reads TGTGCCAGCAGCCAGGGAAGAAACACAGATACGCAGTATTTT. The encoded protein is CASSQGRNTDTQYF.

The V call is TRBV27, the J call TRBJ1-1, with D possibly TRBD1 on 5 matching bases. The CDR3 runs 14 residues. CDR1 and CDR2 (germline): MNHEY, SMNVEV (reference sequence). The V and J ends lost 6 bases and 1 base respectively, with 12 bases between them. CDR3 region: CASRTTGPNTEAFF. CDR3 sequence (DNA): TGTGCCAGCAGGACCACAGGCCCGAACACTGAAGCTTTCTTT.

V is TRBV5-6 and J is TRBJ2-5; TRBD1 aligns across 7 bases. The CDR3 runs to 14 residues. CDR1 and CDR2 (germline): SGHDT, YYEEEE. Trimming took 3 bases from V and 6 from J; bases not matched to a gene: 8. Here the CDR3 reads CASSSGTVEKTQYF. CDR3 coding DNA: TGTGCCAGCAGCTCCGGGACAGTGGAAAAGACCCAGTACTTC.

V gene TRBV6-5 combines with J gene TRBJ1-1, with D possibly being TRBD1 (5 bases). Germline CDR1 and CDR2: MNHEY and SVGAGI. V was trimmed by 5 bases and J by 6 bases, leaving 13 bases between them. CDR3 length equals 13 residues. CDR3 sequence: CASSLLGTAEAFF. The CDR3 nucleotides are TGTGCCAGCAGTCTCCTAGGGACCGCTGAAGCTTTCTTT.

The chain uses TRBV5-1 and TRBJ1-3; 8 bases agree with TRBD1. CDR3 length: 14 residues. The germline CDR1 and CDR2 sequences are SGHRS and YFSETQ. The V segment lost 4 bases and the J segment 4 bases; nucleotides outside the gene matches: 4. CDR3 nucleotides: TGCGCCAGCAGCGGGGGGACAGGAGGAAACACCATATATTTT. It specifies CASSGGTGGNTIYF.

The chain is built from TRBV9 and TRBJ2-7, with a possible D match to TRBD2 (5 bases). Trimming removed 0 bases at V and 5 bases at J, with 9 bases between. Germline CDR1 SGDLS, CDR2 YYNGEE. This CDR3 has 13 residues. The CDR3 region has the DNA TGTGCCAGCAGCGTAGTCGATAGCGACGAGCAGTACTTC. It encodes CASSVVDSDEQYF.

This chain joins TRBV29-1 and TRBJ2-3; TRBD1 matches at 9 bases. Germline V gene lookup returns CDR1 SQVTM and CDR2 ANQGSEA. The CDR3 loop spans 15 amino acids. The V and J ends lost 6 bases and 0 bases, in that order; junction bases with no gene match: 7. In nucleotides, the CDR3 is TGCAGCGTGGACGACAGGGGGGGAAGCACAGATACGCAGTATTTT. It codes for CSVDDRGGSTDTQYF.

The chain couples TRBV6-5 to TRBJ2-7, with TRBD2 matching over 11 bases. Germline CDR1 MNHEY, CDR2 SVGAGI. Trimming cost V 6 bases and J 6 bases; bases outside gene matches: 7. This CDR3 spans 14 amino acids. The DNA of the CDR3 is TGTGCCAGCAGAACCCTAGCGGGAGGTGGCGAGCAGTACTTC. It encodes CASRTLAGGGEQYF.

J is TRBJ1-2 and V is TRBV19; TRBD1 matches at 8 bases. The V segment lost 3 bases and the J segment 7 bases; nucleotides outside the gene matches: 4. This CDR3 is 13 amino acids long. Germline CDR1 and CDR2: LNHDA and SQIVND (reference sequence). CDR3 protein: CASSISGGRGYTF. CDR3 nucleotides: TGTGCCAGTAGTATTTCAGGGGGCCGTGGCTACACCTTC.

This clone was observed once. The rearrangement joins TRBV2 to TRBJ1-2; tentatively, D is TRBD1 (5 bases). CDR3 length: 15 residues. V lost 6 bases to trimming and J lost 8 bases, with 22 bases between them. Germline CDR1 and CDR2: SNHLY and FYNNEI. Written as DNA, the CDR3 is TGTGCCAGCAGCGACGACCTGGGGCCACGGGGCGGCTACACCTTC. Residues: CASSDDLGPRGGYTF.

The chain employs TRBV6-1 and TRBJ2-1; D gene ambiguous. Looked up from germline, CDR1 is MNHNS and CDR2 is SASEGT. Trimming took 10 bases from V and 8 from J, leaving 21 bases between them. CDR3 length equals 14 residues. CDR3 sequence reads: CAIAGPRIRDEQFF. Written as DNA, the CDR3 is TGTGCCATAGCTGGCCCCCGTATCCGGGATGAGCAGTTCTTC.

For this clone: Other DNA sequences of this sample code for an identical CDR3. This CDR3 is CASSPGLAGGPEETQYF. The CDR3 DNA sequence: TGTGCCAGCAGTCCCGGACTAGCGGGGGGGCCTGAAGAGACCCAGTACTTC. This chain links TRBV5-4 with TRBJ2-5, with 15 bases matching TRBD2. CDR1 is SGHNT, CDR2 YYREEE, per germline (reference sequence). CDR3 length: 17 amino acids. The V segment lost 5 bases and the J segment 3 bases; nucleotides outside the gene matches: 8.

This rearrangement joins TRBV25-1 to TRBJ2-1; 7 bases match TRBD2. Germline V gene sequence: CDR1 MGHDK, CDR2 SYGVNS. The CDR3 consists of 14 residues. With 4 bases clipped from V and 2 bases from J, the junction kept 2 bases outside the gene matches. The CDR3 here is CASSAGGPYNEQFF. CDR3 sequence (DNA): TGTGCCAGCAGTGCGGGAGGACCCTACAATGAGCAGTTCTTC.

The chain has TRBV9 and TRBJ1-3; D is unclear. Trimming stripped 2 bases from V and 4 bases from J, with 13 bases between. The length of the CDR3 is 15 residues. Germline V gives CDR1 SGDLS, CDR2 YYNGEE. The CDR3 DNA follows: TGTGCCAGCAGCGTCCCAAACTCGGCCGGAAACACCATATATTTT. This sequence encodes CASSVPNSAGNTIYF.

The V gene is TRBV2, the J gene TRBJ2-3; unclear D gene. V was cut by 3 bases and J by 5 bases, with 3 bases left in between. Germline V lookup: CDR1 SNHLY, CDR2 FYNNEI. The CDR3 covers 11 residues. CDR3 region: CASSEGDTQYF. CDR3 nucleotide sequence: TGTGCCAGCAGTGAGGGAGATACGCAGTATTTT.

The CDR3 DNA sequence: TGTGCCAGCTCACCGAGGGCTCGAACATCCGACGAGCAGTACTTC. It yields the protein CASSPRARTSDEQYF. The chain couples TRBV18 to TRBJ2-7; a possible D gene is TRBD2 (5 bases). The germline gives CDR1 KGHSH, CDR2 LQKENI. This CDR3 is built from 15 residues. V lost 3 bases to trimming and J lost 5 bases, with 17 bases between them.

V is TRBV27 and J is TRBJ1-1, with D uncertain. The CDR3 sequence is 18 residues long. CDR1 MNHEY and CDR2 SMNVEV come from the germline V gene (reference sequence). V was clipped by 6 bases and J by 1 base, with 24 bases between them. In DNA, the CDR3 is TGTGCCAGCAGCAAAAGCGCATTACGGGGTTTCGCGAACACTGAAGCTTTCTTT. Protein sequence: CASSKSALRGFANTEAFF.

This clone has more than one count but fewer than ten. V usage is TRBV14 and J usage is TRBJ1-2, with D maybe TRBD1 (5 bases). Germline CDR1 reads SGHDN; CDR2 reads FVKESK. Between the trimmed V and J ends, which lost 1 base and 2 bases, there was a span of 8 bases. This CDR3 spans 14 amino acids. The CDR3 region is CASSQVEGNYGYTF. The CDR3 DNA reads as TGTGCCAGCAGCCAAGTAGAGGGGAACTATGGCTACACCTTC.